The 16 T cell receptor beta chains listed next were all sequenced from one sample in a study of early T cells in non-severe SARS-CoV-2 infection. Via MiXCR, TCRdb re-called the 5' RACE reads, giving one row per CDR3 protein. Of tens of thousands of distinct CDR3 sequences listed, about 10% are singletons. The sample consisted of whole blood. These receptor sequences come from an adult who was a healthcare worker with PCR-confirmed SARS-CoV-2 infection or an uninfected control (not recorded which).

This clonotype was counted ten times or more. This chain links TRBV20-1 with TRBJ2-3; no reliable D call. Looked up from germline, CDR1 is DFQATT and CDR2 is SNEGSKA (reference sequence). Trimming cost V 1 base and J 7 bases, with 12 bases left between them. The CDR3 totals 13 residues. The CDR3: CSARVNAGHTQYF. The CDR3 DNA reads TGCAGTGCTAGAGTTAATGCCGGTCATACGCAGTATTTT.

This clonotype was detected many times. This chain connects TRBV7-9 to TRBJ2-3, with 9 bases matching TRBD1. Per the germline V gene, CDR1 is SEHNR and CDR2 is FQNEAQ (reference sequence). The CDR3 length is 15 residues. After removal of 5 bases from V and 4 bases from J, the junction contained 7 bases not matched to a gene. The CDR3 loop is CASSLRDRVPDTQYF. Written as DNA, the CDR3 is TGTGCCAGCAGCCTCCGGGACAGGGTCCCAGATACGCAGTATTTT. The full variable domain, its missing parts supplied by reference TRBV7-9 and TRBJ2-3, is DTGVSQNPRHKITKRGQNVTFRCDPISEHNRLYWYRQTLGQGPEFLTYFQNEAQLEKSRLLSDRFSAERPKGSFSTLEIQRTEQGDSAMYLCASSLRDRVPDTQYFGPGTRLTVL.

Many counts were recorded for this clonotype. The chain employs TRBV3-1 and TRBJ1-2; 7 bases are a match to TRBD1. Germline trimming cut 4 bases from V and 1 base from J; bases unmatched to any gene: 9. Germline V lookup: CDR1 LGHDT, CDR2 YNNKEL (reference sequence). This CDR3 is 16 amino acids long. The CDR3 DNA is TGTGCCAGCAGCCCATACGCGGGACAGATTAACTATGGCTACACCTTC. Protein sequence: CASSPYAGQINYGYTF. The full variable domain, completed using reference TRBV3-1 and TRBJ1-2, is DTAVSQTPKYLVTQMGNDKSIKCEQNLGHDTMYWYKQDSKKFLKIMFSYNNKELIINETVPNRFSPKSPDKAHLNLHINSLELGDSAVYFCASSPYAGQINYGYTFGSGTRLTVV.

The gene calls are TRBV15 and TRBJ2-5, with TRBD1 matching over 9 bases. Germline V gives CDR1 LNHNV, CDR2 YYDKDF (reference sequence). CDR3 length: 15 residues. Trimming cost V 0 bases and J 4 bases; bases outside gene matches: 3. The CDR3 DNA sequence: TGTGCCACCAGCAGAGACGGGACAGGGCGAGAGACCCAGTACTTC. It encodes CATSRDGTGRETQYF.

This clonotype was observed many times. The chain carries TRBV7-2 and TRBJ1-2; weak D call: TRBD1 (5 bases). This CDR3 is built from 14 residues. Trimming took 5 bases from V and 4 from J, leaving 14 bases between them. From germline, CDR1 is SGHTA and CDR2 FQGNSA. The CDR3: CASSVDSNPYGYTF. In DNA, the CDR3 is TGTGCCAGCAGCGTCGACAGCAACCCCTATGGCTACACCTTC. Full variable domain (missing parts from reference TRBV7-2 and TRBJ1-2): GAGVSQSPSNKVTEKGKDVELRCDPISGHTALYWYRQSLGQGLEFLIYFQGNSAPDKSGLPSDRFSAERTGGSVSTLTIQRTQQEDSAVYLCASSVDSNPYGYTFGSGTRLTVV.

This clonotype occurred many times. The V and J genes are TRBV7-3 and TRBJ2-1; 9 nucleotides line up with TRBD1. CDR3 length: 16 residues. The germline V gene encodes CDR1 SGHTA and CDR2 FQGTGA. The V segment lost 4 bases and the J segment 7 bases; nucleotides outside the gene matches: 11. This chain's CDR3 is CASSYLGTGKGNEQFF. As DNA, the CDR3 is TGTGCCAGCAGCTATTTAGGGACAGGGAAAGGGAATGAGCAGTTCTTC.

This clonotype was seen more than once but under ten times. The V call is TRBV12-3 or TRBV12-4, the J call TRBJ1-1; D perhaps matches TRBD1 (5 bases). The CDR3 is made up of 16 amino acids. V was cut by 5 bases and J by 3 bases, with 19 bases left in between. The CDR3: CASSPGPASGHTEAFF. In DNA, the CDR3 is TGTGCCAGCAGTCCGGGACCGGCAAGCGGCCACACTGAAGCTTTCTTT.

With respect to this clonotype: The CDR3 end shows no conserved phenylalanine or tryptophan, and so a read error is likely. The chain carries TRBV2 and TRBJ2-3; the D is unclear. This CDR3 spans 13 amino acids. Trimming left V 2 bases short and J 10 bases short, with 13 bases between. Germline V CDR1 and CDR2: SNHLY, FYNNEI. In DNA, the CDR3 is TGTGCCAGCAGTGAAACGTTGGGGAACGCGCAGTATTCT. This translates into CASSETLGNAQYS.

The V and J genes are TRBV12-3 or TRBV12-4 and TRBJ2-5, with TRBD1 identical over 8 bases. There are 15 residues in the CDR3. With V trimmed by 6 bases and J by 1 base, 7 bases remained unmatched. The CDR3 DNA follows: TGTGCCAGCAGGCCGGGACAGGCCGTCCAAGAGACCCAGTACTTC. Protein sequence: CASRPGQAVQETQYF.

The V gene is TRBV7-9, the J gene TRBJ2-7, with a weak D call TRBD1 (6 bases). Per the germline V gene, CDR1 is SEHNR and CDR2 is FQNEAQ (reference sequence). This CDR3 has 15 residues. V lost 6 bases, J lost 6 bases, and 21 bases lay in between. CDR3: CASSQTGFSVSEQYF. DNA of the CDR3: TGTGCCAGCAGTCAAACAGGGTTTTCCGTCTCCGAGCAGTACTTC.

This clonotype was counted ten times or more. The J gene is TRBJ2-3, the V gene TRBV2; D gene ambiguous. This CDR3 is built from 11 residues. The V end lost 5 bases, the J end lost 8 bases, and 8 bases lay between the germline ends. Germline CDR1 reads SNHLY; CDR2 reads FYNNEI. CDR3 sequence (DNA): TGTGCCAGCAGTCCGCACGGTACGCAGTATTTT. Protein product: CASSPHGTQYF.

This clonotype was found many times. V is TRBV12-3 or TRBV12-4 and J is TRBJ2-1; D gene uncertain. The CDR3 runs 16 residues. Trimming stripped 6 bases from V and 0 bases from J, with 15 bases between. The CDR3 loop reads CASSPLGWSSYNEQFF. The CDR3 bases are TGTGCCAGCAGCCCCTTAGGGTGGAGCTCCTACAATGAGCAGTTCTTC.

This clonotype has a count of ten or more. The chain joins TRBV11-1 to TRBJ2-1; the D is unclear. Between the trimmed V and J ends, which lost 4 bases and 5 bases, there was a span of 12 bases. The CDR3 extends over 14 amino acids. Germline-derived CDR1 and CDR2 are SGHAT and FQDESV (reference sequence). The CDR3 region is CASSSFDQNNEQFF. DNA for the CDR3: TGTGCCAGCAGCTCTTTCGACCAGAACAATGAGCAGTTCTTC.

The J gene is TRBJ2-6, the V gene TRBV20-1; D remains unclear. Trimming pared 4 bases from V and 0 bases from J, leaving 7 bases between. The CDR3 loop spans 14 amino acids. Germline CDR1 is DFQATT and CDR2 is SNEGSKA (reference sequence). Here the CDR3 reads CSATSSSGANVLTF. CDR3 coding DNA: TGCAGTGCTACATCGAGCTCTGGGGCCAACGTCCTGACTTTC.

In this sample, this clonotype turned up many times. This CDR3 fails to terminate in the conserved phenylalanine or tryptophan, so it likely reflects a read error. The chain is built from TRBV29-1 and TRBJ2-5; no clear D. The CDR3 covers 14 residues. The V end lost 4 bases, the J end lost 4 bases, and 16 bases lay between the germline ends. Germline V CDR1 and CDR2: SQVTM, ANQGSEA. CDR3 DNA sequence: TGCAGCGTTGTTTCTACCCAGTCCTCAGAGACCCAGTACTCC. It specifies CSVVSTQSSETQYS.

This clonotype was seen many times. The J gene is TRBJ1-5, the V gene TRBV12-3 or TRBV12-4, with D possibly being TRBD1 (6 bases). CDR3 length equals 11 residues. V was cut by 4 bases and J by 11 bases, with 9 bases left in between. CDR3 sequence (DNA): TGTGCCAGCAGTTCCCGGACAGCCCAGCATTTT. As protein: CASSSRTAQHF.